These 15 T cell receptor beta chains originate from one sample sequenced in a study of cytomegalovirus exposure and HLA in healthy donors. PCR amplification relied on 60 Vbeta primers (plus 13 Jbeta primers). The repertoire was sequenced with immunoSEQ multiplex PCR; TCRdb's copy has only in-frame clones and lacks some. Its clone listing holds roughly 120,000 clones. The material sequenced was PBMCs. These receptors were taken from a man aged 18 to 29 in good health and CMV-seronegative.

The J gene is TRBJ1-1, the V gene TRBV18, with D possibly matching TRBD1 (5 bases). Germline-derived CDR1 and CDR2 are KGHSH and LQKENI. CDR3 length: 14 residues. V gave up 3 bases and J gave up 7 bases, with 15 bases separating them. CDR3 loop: CASSPFPGESEAFF. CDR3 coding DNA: TGTGCCAGCTCACCCTTCCCGGGGGAAAGTGAAGCTTTCTTT.

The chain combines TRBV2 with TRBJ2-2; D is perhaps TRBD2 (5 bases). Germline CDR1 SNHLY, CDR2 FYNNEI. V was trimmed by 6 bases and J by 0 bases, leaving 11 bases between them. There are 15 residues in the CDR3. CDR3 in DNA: TGTGCCAGCAGCCTGACTATCGCGAACACCGGGGAGCTGTTTTTT. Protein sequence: CASSLTIANTGELFF.

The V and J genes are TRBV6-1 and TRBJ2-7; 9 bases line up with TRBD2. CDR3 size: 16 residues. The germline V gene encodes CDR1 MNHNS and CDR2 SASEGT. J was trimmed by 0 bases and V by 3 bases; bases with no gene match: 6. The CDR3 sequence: CASSDRRLAVSYEQYF. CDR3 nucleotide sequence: TGTGCCAGCAGTGACCGAAGACTAGCGGTCTCCTACGAGCAGTACTTC.

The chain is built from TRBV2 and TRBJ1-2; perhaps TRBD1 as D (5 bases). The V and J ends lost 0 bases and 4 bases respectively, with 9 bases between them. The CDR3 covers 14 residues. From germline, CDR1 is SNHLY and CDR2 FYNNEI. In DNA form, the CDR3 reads TGTGCCAGCAGTGAAGCGGGGGGAGGCTATGGCTACACCTTC. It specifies CASSEAGGGYGYTF.

CDR3 protein: CASSLGSIKAFF. As DNA, the CDR3 is TGTGCCAGCAGCTTGGGGTCTATTAAAGCTTTCTTT. The rearrangement links TRBV5-4 to TRBJ1-1; no definite D call. Per germline, CDR1 SGHNT and CDR2 YYREEE (reference sequence). With 0 bases removed from V and 9 bases from J, the gap between germline ends came to 9 bases. The length of the CDR3 is 12 residues.

CDR3 bases: TGTGCCAGCAGCCAAGATCTAAGAGTCTCTGGGGCCAACGTCCTGACTTTC. It translates to CASSQDLRVSGANVLTF. This rearrangement joins TRBV14 to TRBJ2-6; D is unclear. V lost 0 bases, J lost 0 bases, and 9 bases lay in between. The CDR3 sequence is 17 residues long. The germline CDR1 and CDR2 sequences are SGHDN and FVKESK.

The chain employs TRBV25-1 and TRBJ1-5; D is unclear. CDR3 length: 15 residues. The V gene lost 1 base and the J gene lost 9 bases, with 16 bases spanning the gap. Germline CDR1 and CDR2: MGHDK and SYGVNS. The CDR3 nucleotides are TGTGCCAGCAGTGAATGGGGTGAGGTGGCGGGGCCCCAGCATTTT. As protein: CASSEWGEVAGPQHF.

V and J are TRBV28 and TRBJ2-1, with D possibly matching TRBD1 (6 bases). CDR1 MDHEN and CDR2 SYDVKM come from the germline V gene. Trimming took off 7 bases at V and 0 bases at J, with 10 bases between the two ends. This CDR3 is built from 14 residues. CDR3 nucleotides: TGTGCCAGCAACGGACAGTCCTCCTACAATGAGCAGTTCTTC. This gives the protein CASNGQSSYNEQFF.

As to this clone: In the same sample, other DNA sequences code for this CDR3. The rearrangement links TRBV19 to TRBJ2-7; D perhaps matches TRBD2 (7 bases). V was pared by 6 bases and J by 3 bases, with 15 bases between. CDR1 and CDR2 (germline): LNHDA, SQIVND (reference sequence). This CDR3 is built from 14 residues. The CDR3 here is CASRDRGGDYEQYF. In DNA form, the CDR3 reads TGTGCCAGTAGGGATCGAGGGGGGGACTACGAGCAGTACTTC.

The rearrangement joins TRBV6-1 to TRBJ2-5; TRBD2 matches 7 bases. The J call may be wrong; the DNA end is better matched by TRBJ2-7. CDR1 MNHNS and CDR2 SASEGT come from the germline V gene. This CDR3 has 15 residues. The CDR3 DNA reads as TGTGCCAGCAGTGAAAGACTAGCTAGTAGGTCCGAGCAGTACTTC. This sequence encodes CASSERLASRSEQYF.

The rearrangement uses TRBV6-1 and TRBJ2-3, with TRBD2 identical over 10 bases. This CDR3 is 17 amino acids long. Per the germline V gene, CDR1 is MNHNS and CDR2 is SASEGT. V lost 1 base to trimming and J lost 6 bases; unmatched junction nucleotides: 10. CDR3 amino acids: CASSEGLLAGARDTQYF. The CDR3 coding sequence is TGTGCCAGCAGTGAAGGGCTGCTAGCGGGGGCCAGGGATACGCAGTATTTT.

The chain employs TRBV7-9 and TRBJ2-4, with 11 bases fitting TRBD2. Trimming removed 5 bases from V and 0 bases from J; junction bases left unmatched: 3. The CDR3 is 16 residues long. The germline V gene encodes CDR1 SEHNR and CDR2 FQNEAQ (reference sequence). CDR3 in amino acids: CASSPGLAGAKNIQYF. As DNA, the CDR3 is TGTGCCAGCAGCCCTGGACTAGCGGGAGCCAAAAACATTCAGTACTTC.

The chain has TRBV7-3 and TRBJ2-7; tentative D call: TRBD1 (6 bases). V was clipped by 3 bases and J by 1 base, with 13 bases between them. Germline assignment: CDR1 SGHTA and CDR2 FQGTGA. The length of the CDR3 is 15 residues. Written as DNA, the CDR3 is TGTGCCAGCAGCTTTTACCGGGACACGTCCTACGAGCAGTACTTC. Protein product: CASSFYRDTSYEQYF.

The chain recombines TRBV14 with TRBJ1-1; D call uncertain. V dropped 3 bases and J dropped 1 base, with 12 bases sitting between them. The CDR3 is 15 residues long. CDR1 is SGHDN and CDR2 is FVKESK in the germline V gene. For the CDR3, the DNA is TGTGCCAGCAGCCACTCCTTGGGCGAGAACACTGAAGCTTTCTTT. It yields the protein CASSHSLGENTEAFF.

CDR3 amino acids: CASSFLTGFRTDTQYF. CDR3 in DNA: TGTGCCAGCAGTTTCCTCACAGGGTTCCGCACAGATACGCAGTATTTT. This chain connects TRBV27 to TRBJ2-3; D is perhaps TRBD1 (6 bases). Germline CDR1 reads MNHEY; CDR2 reads SMNVEV (reference sequence). Trimming shortened V by 3 bases and J by 1 base, and 14 bases separated the two germline ends. CDR3 length equals 16 residues.